The clone carrying this T cell receptor (beta chain) was seen a handful of times. Antigen specificity is unknown. The primer mix had 60 Vbeta and 13 Jbeta primers. Some clones are missing from TCRdb's copy, which holds only in-frame ones; the method was immunoSEQ multiplex PCR. The sample lists 90,000 or so clones; around 70% were seen once. This entry is derived from a study of cytomegalovirus exposure and HLA in healthy donors. Regarding the study as a whole: Judged likely to be a sequencing artifact was a cluster of highly shared sequence variants. One variant, a missense change in DCLRE1C, was linked in a later analysis to TCR beta V- and J-gene trimming.

This CDR3 region has 16 residues. Looked up from germline, CDR1 is SGHNT and CDR2 is YENEEA. V shed 0 bases and J 6 bases; nucleotides not matched to a gene: 6. The source of this sequence is a woman aged 45-60 years in good health and CMV-seropositive. Sample: PBMCs. The V and J genes are TRBV11-3 and TRBJ2-1; 9 nucleotides agree with TRBD2. In DNA, the CDR3 is TGTGCCAGCAGCTTAGATATAGCGGGAGTCCCCAATGAGCAGTTCTTC. It specifies CASSLDIAGVPNEQFF.